The rows below give T cell receptor beta chains drawn from one sample of a study of blood T cell repertoires in COVID-19. Clones were sequenced by immunoSEQ multiplex PCR, and TCRdb holds only the in-frame ones, with some missing. The profile shows 200,000 to 250,000 clones, over 75% of them singletons. The sample taken for sequencing was PBMCs or T cells enriched from blood (not recorded which). The receptors were gathered from a woman aged 40 to 50 with acute COVID-19. Both conserved end residues are part of each CDR3. D genes are given only for firm matches. Rows may omit the clone size; those that give it use once, few, many or a size class.

v_call,d_call,j_call,clone_size,cdr3_nt,cdr3_aa
TRBV7-2,TRBD1,TRBJ2-7,.,TGTGCCAGCAGCTTACATAAAGTCTTGACAGGGGGAGGCGAGCAGTACTTC,CASSLHKVLTGGGEQYF
TRBV28,.,TRBJ1-2,few,TGTGCCAGCAGCTCAACTGACAAGTACGGCTACACCTTC,CASSSTDKYGYTF
TRBV3-1/TRBV3-2,.,TRBJ1-1,.,TGTGCCAGCAGCCTAAAGGGCGGGGCTGAAGCTTTCTTT,CASSLKGGAEAFF
TRBV5-4,.,TRBJ2-4,.,TGTGCCAGCAGCTTCTTCCTGACTAGGCAAAACATTCAGTACTTC,CASSFFLTRQNIQYF
TRBV19,TRBD1,TRBJ2-1,.,TGTGCCAGTAGTTTTTTGGACAGGGAGGCTGGTGAGCAGTTCTTC,CASSFLDREAGEQFF
TRBV7-8,TRBD2,TRBJ2-7,few,TGTGCCAGCAGCTTTTTCTTACCTCGGACTAGCGCCTCCTACGAGCAGTACTTC,CASSFFLPRTSASYEQYF
TRBV27,.,TRBJ2-7,.,TGTGCCAGCAGTTTATCAGCATTCTACGAGCAGTACTTC,CASSLSAFYEQYF
TRBV30,.,TRBJ1-3,.,TGTGCCTGGAGTGTACAGGCGGACACCATATATTTT,CAWSVQADTIYF
TRBV24-1,TRBD1,TRBJ2-7,.,TGTGCCACCAAGGACAGGGCGGCCGACTACGAGCAGTACTTC,CATKDRAADYEQYF
TRBV19,.,TRBJ2-5,.,TGTGCCAGTAGTAAAAGATGGAGGGAGACCCAGTACTTC,CASSKRWRETQYF
TRBV7-3,.,TRBJ2-2,.,TGTGCCAGCAGTCCCCGTCGGGGCGGGGAGCTGTTTTTT,CASSPRRGGELFF
TRBV4-1,.,TRBJ1-4,.,TGCGCCACCGCCAGGGCGTCGGATGAAAAACTGTTTTTT,CATARASDEKLFF
TRBV5-1,.,TRBJ1-1,.,TGCGCCAGCACCCGCGGGGGTCTTGGGAACACTGAAGCTTTCTTT,CASTRGGLGNTEAFF
TRBV28,.,TRBJ1-2,.,TGTGCCAGCAGTTTAATCACGGGGTACGGCTACACCTTC,CASSLITGYGYTF
TRBV7-2,TRBD1,TRBJ2-2,.,TGTGCCAGCAGCCAGAGGACAGGGAACACCGGGGAGCTGTTTTTT,CASSQRTGNTGELFF
TRBV10-1,TRBD1,TRBJ1-1,few,TGCGCCAGCAGTGAGCTTCGGACAGGGAACACTGAAGCTTTCTTT,CASSELRTGNTEAFF
TRBV3-1/TRBV3-2,TRBD2,TRBJ2-1,.,TGTGCCAGCAGCCAAGCCGGGACTAGCTCGGATGAGCAGTTCTTC,CASSQAGTSSDEQFF
TRBV19,TRBD1,TRBJ1-1,.,TGTGCCAGTACCGACAGGGCGAACACTGAAGCTTTCTTT,CASTDRANTEAFF
TRBV19,.,TRBJ2-3,.,TGTGCCAGTAGTATGAAGGGACTCCGCACAGATACGCAGTATTTT,CASSMKGLRTDTQYF
TRBV28,TRBD1,TRBJ1-5,once,TGTGCCAGCAGTTTACCGGGACAGCATGCGTTCAATCAGCCCCAGCATTTT,CASSLPGQHAFNQPQHF
TRBV18,TRBD1,TRBJ1-2,.,TGTGCCAGCTCACCGGGGACAGGAGATTATGGCTACACCTTC,CASSPGTGDYGYTF
TRBV4-2,TRBD2,TRBJ2-1,.,TGTGCCAGCAGCCAAGATGGGACTAGCGCCTACAATGAGCAGTTCTTC,CASSQDGTSAYNEQFF
TRBV24-1,.,TRBJ2-3,.,TGTGCCACCAGTGACCAGACAGATACGCAGTATTTT,CATSDQTDTQYF
TRBV30,TRBD1,TRBJ1-4,.,TGTGCCTGGGTACGTCGGGACAGGAGTCGCGAAAAACTGTTTTTT,CAWVRRDRSREKLFF
TRBV5-6,TRBD1,TRBJ2-7,.,TGTGCCAGCAGGCAGGGGGCGCGGGAGCAGTACTTC,CASRQGAREQYF
TRBV18,.,TRBJ1-5,few,TGTGCCAGCTCACCTCTCGGCGGTAATCAGCCCCAGCATTTT,CASSPLGGNQPQHF
TRBV6-2/TRBV6-3,.,TRBJ1-6,.,TGTGCCAGCAGTTACTCGAGCTGGGGGCGAAAGGCGGATTCACCCCTCCACTTT,CASSYSSWGRKADSPLHF
TRBV7-8,.,TRBJ1-4,.,TGTGCCAGCAGCTCCGGGACAGAAAAACTGTTTTTT,CASSSGTEKLFF
TRBV19,TRBD1,TRBJ1-1,.,TGTGCCAGTACCCCCGGGACAGTGAACACTGAAGCTTTCTTT,CASTPGTVNTEAFF